The rows below give T cell receptor beta chains drawn from one sample of a study of cytomegalovirus exposure and HLA in healthy donors. Clones were sequenced by immunoSEQ multiplex PCR, and TCRdb holds only the in-frame ones, with some missing. The table has 130,000 to 150,000 clones, over 60% seen once. Input material: PBMCs. These receptor sequences come from a man aged 35-49 years in good health and CMV-seropositive. CDR3s include the opening cysteine and the closing phenylalanine or tryptophan. The D gene is left open where the match is weak. Clone size is shown for a subset of rows, as once, few, many or a class of expanded clone.

clone_size d_call j_call v_call cdr3_nt cdr3_aa
- - TRBJ1-3 TRBV11-3 TGTGCCAGCAGCGCCGGACAGGGAAACACCATATATTTT CASSAGQGNTIYF
- - TRBJ1-1 TRBV6-5 TGTGCCAGCAGTTACTCCACAGGGAACACTGAAGCTTTCTTT CASSYSTGNTEAFF
- TRBD1 TRBJ2-3 TRBV7-2 TGTGCCAGCAGGGTAGGGGGCGACAGCACAGATACGCAGTATTTT CASRVGGDSTDTQYF
- - TRBJ2-1 TRBV9 TGTGCCAGCAGCGTAGGTCCCGGAGGACCACGGCAGTTCTTC CASSVGPGGPRQFF
- TRBD2 TRBJ2-1 TRBV11-2 TGTGCCAGCAGCTTAATGAGCGGGAGAGCAGGGAATGAGCAGTTCTTC CASSLMSGRAGNEQFF
- - TRBJ2-5 TRBV5-1 TGCGCCAGCAGGTTGGCGGTCCAAGAGACCCAGTACTTC CASRLAVQETQYF
- TRBD1 TRBJ1-1 TRBV27 TGTGCCAGCAGGTTATATCCAGAAGACAGGGTCGATCGACACACTGAAGCTTTCTTT CASRLYPEDRVDRHTEAFF
- - TRBJ1-4 TRBV15 TGTGCCACCAGCACGGGTGAAAAACTGTTTTTT CATSTGEKLFF
- - TRBJ1-3 TRBV7-9 TGTGCCAGCAGCTTGGACAGTGGAAACACCATATATTTT CASSLDSGNTIYF
- TRBD2 TRBJ2-2 TRBV4-3 TGCGCCAGCAGCCAAGAAATTTTAGCGGGGGGCACCGGGGAGCTGTTTTTT CASSQEILAGGTGELFF
- - TRBJ1-2 TRBV5-5 TGTGCCAGCATCCCCTCTCCACGAGGAGACTATGGCTACACCTTC CASIPSPRGDYGYTF
- - TRBJ2-1 TRBV2 TGTGCCAGCGAATCAGGGATCAAAAATGAGCAGTTCTTC CASESGIKNEQFF
- TRBD2 TRBJ2-7 TRBV10-3 TGTGCCATCAGTGAGCCCCATAGCGGGAGAGGGAGCGGGGACGAGCAGTACTTC CAISEPHSGRGSGDEQYF
- TRBD1 TRBJ2-7 TRBV12-5 TGTGCTAGTGGTTTGGGGAAGGGGGCCAGTAGGATCGAGCAGTACTTC CASGLGKGASRIEQYF
- - TRBJ1-4 TRBV5-1 TGCGCCAGCAGCTTGTGGACAGCCAGATCTAATGAAAAACTGTTTTTT CASSLWTARSNEKLFF
- TRBD1 TRBJ2-6 TRBV14 TGTGCCAGCAGCCTTTACAGGGGTTCTGGGGCCAACGTCCTGACTTTC CASSLYRGSGANVLTF
few - TRBJ1-5 TRBV18 TGTGCCAGCTCACTTTATACGGGGAGCAATCAGCCCCAGCATTTT CASSLYTGSNQPQHF
- - TRBJ2-3 TRBV6-5 TGTGCCAGCAGTGCGGTAAGCACAGATACGCAGTATTTT CASSAVSTDTQYF
once - TRBJ1-5 TRBV30 TGTGCCTGGACGGATTGGCAGGGCAATCAGCCCCAGCATTTT CAWTDWQGNQPQHF
- - TRBJ1-1 TRBV5-1 TGCGCCAGCAGCTTGGTTCCCAGGGCCACTGAAGCTTTCTTT CASSLVPRATEAFF
- TRBD2 TRBJ2-5 TRBV5-1 TGCGCCAGCAGCTTGCCTAGCGGGAGTCGTGAGCAGTACTTC CASSLPSGSREQYF
- - TRBJ2-5 TRBV16 TGTGCCAGCGACCTTGAAGGGGAAATAACAGAGACCCAGTACTTC CASDLEGEITETQYF
- - TRBJ2-3 TRBV10-3 TGTGCCATCAGTGAGTCGGGGCTACTCACAGATACGCAGTATTTT CAISESGLLTDTQYF
- - TRBJ2-7 TRBV29-1 TGCAGCGTCAAACCAGGGGCATCCTACGAGCAGTACTTC CSVKPGASYEQYF
- TRBD1 TRBJ1-1 TRBV6-5 TGTGCCAGCACCCCGACAGGGGCCGGGAACACTGAAGCTTTCTTT CASTPTGAGNTEAFF
- - TRBJ2-7 TRBV4-1 TGCGCCAGCAGCCAAGGGACAGTTTCCACCTACGAGCAGTACTTC CASSQGTVSTYEQYF
few TRBD2 TRBJ2-3 TRBV7-2 TGTGCCAGCAGCCAACTAGCGGGAGTGGTAGATACGCAGTATTTT CASSQLAGVVDTQYF
- - TRBJ2-3 TRBV29-1 TGCAGCGTTGGTAGCGGAGGCACAGATACGCAGTATTTT CSVGSGGTDTQYF
- - TRBJ2-5 TRBV25-1 TGTGCCAGCAGTGGCGCGGGATTTCAAGAGACCCAGTACTTC CASSGAGFQETQYF
- TRBD2 TRBJ2-2 TRBV7-3 TGTGCCAGCGGACTAGTAAACACCGGGGAGCTGTTTTTT CASGLVNTGELFF
- - TRBJ1-1 TRBV27 TGTGCCAGCAGTTTAGTGGCCAGGTCCAACACTGAAGCTTTCTTT CASSLVARSNTEAFF
- TRBD2 TRBJ2-2 TRBV28 TGTGCCAGCAGTGGGGGAATGGGGGTCGCGGCTAGCGGGAAAGCCGGGGAGCTGTTTTTT CASSGGMGVAASGKAGELFF
- TRBD2 TRBJ2-7 TRBV30 TGTGCCTGGCAGGGACTAGCTACCTACGAGCAGTACTTC CAWQGLATYEQYF
- TRBD2 TRBJ2-1 TRBV25-1 TGTGCCAGCAGTGAATCGGGCGGGAGCTCCTACAATGAGCAGTTCTTC CASSESGGSSYNEQFF
- - TRBJ2-7 TRBV28 TGTGCCAGCAGTTTAATCCGGAGCACCTACGAGCAGTACTTC CASSLIRSTYEQYF
- - TRBJ1-3 TRBV6-5 TGTGCCAGCAGCCCGACAGTAGGAAACACCATATATTTT CASSPTVGNTIYF
- TRBD2 TRBJ2-7 TRBV29-1 TGCAGCCTGGCGGGTACGAGTCGCGGGAGGGCCGCCCCCGCCTACGAGCAGTACTTC CSLAGTSRGRAAPAYEQYF
- - TRBJ2-7 TRBV21-1 TGTGCCAGCAACCCTATTCCTAGTAAGGGGGCCATCGAGCAGTACTTC CASNPIPSKGAIEQYF
- TRBD1 TRBJ2-7 TRBV2 TGTGCCAGCAGTGGGGACAGGGCCGAGCAGTACTTC CASSGDRAEQYF
- TRBD1 TRBJ2-7 TRBV19 TGTGCCAGTAGCCGGGACAGGGCCTACGAGCAGTACTTC CASSRDRAYEQYF
- - TRBJ2-3 TRBV5-1 TGCGCCAGCAGCTTGGGAAACAGCGGGAGCACAGATACGCAGTATTTT CASSLGNSGSTDTQYF
- - TRBJ2-5 TRBV7-2 TGTGCCAGCAGCCTCCAGGGGTTAGGGGAGACCCAGTACTTC CASSLQGLGETQYF